The sequence of this TCR beta chain was determined in a study of blood T cell repertoires in COVID-19. V lost 8 bases, J lost 15 bases, and 13 bases stayed unmatched. The germline gives CDR1 WNHNN, CDR2 SYGVQD (reference sequence). The CDR3 runs 12 residues. Assay: immunoSEQ multiplex PCR; the TCRdb copy retains only in-frame clones and omits some. The profile shows about 250,000 clones, around 88% of them singletons. The source material was peripheral blood. This chain uses TRBV10-1 with TRBJ2-1; 7 nucleotides line up with TRBD1. The source of this sequence is a man older than 75 with acute or convalescent COVID-19. CDR3 loop: CASHPGQPLRFF. The CDR3 region has the DNA TGCGCCAGCCACCCGGGACAGCCCTTAAGGTTCTTC.